A selection of T cell receptor beta chains follows, all from one sample in a study of T-cell reconstitution after alpha-beta-depleted transplantation in children. TCRdb re-called the PCR reads with MiXCR, one entry per CDR3 protein. The profile covers a few hundred thousand distinct CDR3 sequences, with approximately 42% appearing a single time and under 30% taken by the ten largest. Sequences were derived from PBMCs, sampled before TCRalphabeta/CD19-depleted stem cell transplant. Receptors originate from a girl aged 2 to 9 with aplastic anemia, due to receive a stem cell transplant. The CDR3 runs from the conserved cysteine through the conserved F or W. The D gene is left open where the match is weak. The listing skips clone size in some rows; elsewhere it reads once, few, many or a size class.

V gene	CDR3 length	D gene	J gene	clone size	CDR3 DNA	CDR3 protein
TRBV20-1	12	.	TRBJ2-1	few	TGCAGTGCCCGGGGTAGCGCGGCTGAGCAGTTCTTC	CSARGSAAEQFF
TRBV7-2	17	.	TRBJ1-4	.	TGTGCCAGCAGCTTAGTAGGCAGAGGGAGAACTAATGAAAAACTGTTTTTT	CASSLVGRGRTNEKLFF
TRBV2	14	.	TRBJ2-1	.	TGTGCCAGCCAGAAGGCCCTCTCCTACAATGAGCAGTTCTTC	CASQKALSYNEQFF
TRBV5-6	15	.	TRBJ1-5	many	TGTGCCAGCAGCTTCTTTCAGGATAGCAATCAGCCCCAGCATTTT	CASSFFQDSNQPQHF
TRBV6-5	12	.	TRBJ2-5	many	TGTGCCAGCAGTTACGGTGGAGAGACCCAGTACTTC	CASSYGGETQYF
TRBV7-3	19	TRBD2	TRBJ2-3	.	TGTGCCAGCAGCTTATGGCGGGGGGTCCGCTCCCCCACCGTTGGTTCGCAGTATTTT	CASSLWRGVRSPTVGSQYF
TRBV27	18	.	TRBJ2-1	few	TGTGCCAGCAGTTTATCCAGGGACAAATTATTGGTATACAATGAGCAGTTCTTC	CASSLSRDKLLVYNEQFF
TRBV28	12	.	TRBJ2-7	.	TGTGCCAGCACCCTCCGGGGCTGGGAGCAGTACTTC	CASTLRGWEQYF
TRBV20-1	15	.	TRBJ1-6	once	TGCAGTGCTAGACCTAGCGGGACACTGAATTCACCCCTCCACTTT	CSARPSGTLNSPLHF
TRBV20-1	13	TRBD2	TRBJ2-7	.	TGCAGTAGGACTAGCGGGGGTACCCACGAGCAGTACTTC	CSRTSGGTHEQYF
TRBV9	13	.	TRBJ2-1	many	TGTGCCAGCAGCGTCCTACAATACAATGAGCAGTTCTTC	CASSVLQYNEQFF
TRBV29-1	14	TRBD1	TRBJ2-7	many	TGCAGCGTCAAGGGGACAGGGGGCGGAGGAGAGCAGTACTTC	CSVKGTGGGGEQYF
TRBV12-3/TRBV12-4	15	.	TRBJ1-2	many	TGTGCCAGCAGTCCTCCGGGACCTTCTAACTATGGCTACACCTTC	CASSPPGPSNYGYTF
TRBV24-1	14	.	TRBJ2-1	.	TGTGCCACCAGTGATCCGGGTCTACACAATGAGCAGTTCTTC	CATSDPGLHNEQFF
TRBV20-1	17	TRBD2	TRBJ2-1	many	TGCAGTGCTAGAGGGCCCAGCGGGGGGATCGTAATGGATGAGCAGTTCTTC	CSARGPSGGIVMDEQFF
TRBV20-1	15	TRBD2	TRBJ2-7	.	TGCAGTGCCTCGGGGAGCGGGAGGGCCTCCTACGAGCAGTACTTC	CSASGSGRASYEQYF
TRBV19	13	TRBD1	TRBJ2-5	.	TGTGCCAGTAGCGCACAGGGGGTGGAGACCCAGTACTTC	CASSAQGVETQYF
TRBV6-5	15	TRBD1	TRBJ2-4	.	TGTGCCAGCAGTTACTTAGGGGGCGGGCAAAACATTCAGTACTTC	CASSYLGGGQNIQYF
TRBV6-1	13	.	TRBJ2-3	.	TGTGCCAGCAGTGCGGTTCGCTCAGATACGCAGTATTTT	CASSAVRSDTQYF
TRBV12-3/TRBV12-4	14	TRBD1	TRBJ1-3	few	TGTGCCAGCAGTTTGACAGGGACTGGAAACACCATATATTTT	CASSLTGTGNTIYF
TRBV20-1	15	TRBD2	TRBJ2-3	.	TGCAGTGCTAGAATAGCGGGGGGGAGCACAGATACGCAGTATTTT	CSARIAGGSTDTQYF
TRBV20-1	16	TRBD1	TRBJ2-1	few	TGCAGTGTTACCAAGCGCAGGGGGAGCTCCTACAATGAGCAGTTCTTC	CSVTKRRGSSYNEQFF